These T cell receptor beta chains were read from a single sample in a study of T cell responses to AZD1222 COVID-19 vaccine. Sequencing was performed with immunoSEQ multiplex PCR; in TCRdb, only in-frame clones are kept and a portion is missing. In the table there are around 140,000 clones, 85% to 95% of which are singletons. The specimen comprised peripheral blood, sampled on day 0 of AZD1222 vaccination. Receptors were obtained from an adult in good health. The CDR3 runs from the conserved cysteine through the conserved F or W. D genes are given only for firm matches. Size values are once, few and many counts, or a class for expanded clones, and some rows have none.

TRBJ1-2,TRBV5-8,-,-,CASSSGYGYTF,TGTGCCAGCAGCTCTGGCTATGGCTACACCTTC
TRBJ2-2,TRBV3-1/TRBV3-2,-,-,CASSQGWAGTVTGELFF,TGTGCCAGCAGCCAAGGGTGGGCGGGGACTGTCACCGGGGAGCTGTTTTTT
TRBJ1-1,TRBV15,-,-,CATSRDLGANTEAFF,TGTGCCACCAGCAGAGATCTCGGAGCTAACACTGAAGCTTTCTTT
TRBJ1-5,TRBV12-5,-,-,CASGSGMGGNQPQHF,TGTGCTAGTGGCTCAGGAATGGGCGGCAATCAGCCCCAGCATTTT
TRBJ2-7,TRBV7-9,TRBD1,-,CASSSEGDSLTQQYF,TGTGCCAGCAGCTCAGAGGGGGACAGCCTGACACAGCAGTACTTC
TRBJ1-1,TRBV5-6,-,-,CASSLGLQNRNTEAFF,TGTGCCAGCAGCTTGGGTTTACAGAACAGGAACACTGAAGCTTTCTTT
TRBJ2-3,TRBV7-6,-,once,CASSPQIPPDTQYF,TGTGCCAGCAGCCCGCAAATCCCCCCAGATACGCAGTATTTT
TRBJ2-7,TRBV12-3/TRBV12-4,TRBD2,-,CASRASGTYEQYF,TGTGCCAGCCGGGCTAGCGGAACCTACGAGCAGTACTTC
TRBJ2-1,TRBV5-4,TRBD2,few,CASNRIAGGNEQFF,TGTGCCAGCAACCGCATAGCGGGAGGCAATGAGCAGTTCTTC
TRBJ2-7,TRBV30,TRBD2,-,CAWELAGVYEQYF,TGTGCCTGGGAGCTAGCGGGAGTTTACGAGCAGTACTTC
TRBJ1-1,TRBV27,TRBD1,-,CASSFGTENTEAFF,TGTGCCAGCAGTTTCGGGACAGAGAACACTGAAGCTTTCTTT
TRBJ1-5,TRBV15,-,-,CATSPRTGTAANNQPQHF,TGTGCCACCAGCCCAAGAACGGGGACCGCGGCGAACAATCAGCCCCAGCATTTT
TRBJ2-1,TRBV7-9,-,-,CASSPPFF,TGTGCCAGCAGCCCTCCGTTCTTC
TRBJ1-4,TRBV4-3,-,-,CASSQGTGVREKLFF,TGCGCCAGCAGCCAAGGCACGGGGGTGCGGGAAAAACTGTTTTTT
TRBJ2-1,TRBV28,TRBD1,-,CASLTGGPYNEQFF,TGTGCCAGCCTCACAGGGGGCCCATACAATGAGCAGTTCTTC
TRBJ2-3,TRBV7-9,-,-,CASSTHTDTQYF,TGTGCCAGCAGCACCCATACAGATACGCAGTATTTT
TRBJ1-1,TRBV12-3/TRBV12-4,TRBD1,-,CASKGQLNTEAFF,TGTGCCAGCAAGGGACAGCTAAACACTGAAGCTTTCTTT
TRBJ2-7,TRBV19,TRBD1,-,CASTPGQTYEQYF,TGTGCCAGTACCCCGGGACAGACCTACGAGCAGTACTTC
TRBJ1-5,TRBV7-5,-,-,CVRSSYPQDREGQPQHF,TGTGTCAGAAGCTCTTACCCCCAGGACAGGGAAGGTCAGCCCCAGCATTTT
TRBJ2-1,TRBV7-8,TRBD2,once,CASSFWAGADNEQFF,TGTGCCAGCAGCTTTTGGGCGGGAGCGGACAATGAGCAGTTCTTC
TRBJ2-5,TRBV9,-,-,CASSVAPRGTPSEETQYF,TGTGCCAGCAGCGTAGCCCCCCGAGGGACTCCCTCAGAAGAGACCCAGTACTTC
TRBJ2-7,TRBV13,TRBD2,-,CASSLRTSGPYEQYF,TGTGCCAGCAGCTTAAGGACTAGCGGACCCTACGAGCAGTACTTC
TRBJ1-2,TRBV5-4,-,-,CASSNGPMDTNYGYTF,TGTGCCAGCAGCAACGGGCCCATGGACACAAACTATGGCTACACCTTC
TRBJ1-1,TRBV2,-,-,CASSEALVGAFF,TGTGCCAGCAGTGAAGCGCTGGTGGGCGCTTTCTTT
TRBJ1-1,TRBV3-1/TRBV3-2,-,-,CASSQPGTGLAFF,TGTGCCAGCAGCCAACCGGGGACGGGGCTAGCTTTCTTT
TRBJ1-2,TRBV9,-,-,CASSSSEEGSNYGYTF,TGTGCCAGCAGCTCGTCCGAGGAAGGGAGCAACTATGGCTACACCTTC
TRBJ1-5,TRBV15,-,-,CATSRSLEPQHF,TGTGCCACCAGCAGGAGTTTGGAGCCCCAGCATTTT
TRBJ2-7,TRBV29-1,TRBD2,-,CSVRTSGPYEQYF,TGCAGCGTCAGGACTAGCGGTCCCTACGAGCAGTACTTC
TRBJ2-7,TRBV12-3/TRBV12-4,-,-,CASSLGSYEQYF,TGTGCCAGCAGTTTGGGCAGCTACGAGCAGTACTTC
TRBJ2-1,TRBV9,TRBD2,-,CASSVGVATSGVPYNEQFF,TGTGCCAGCAGCGTAGGCGTGGCAACTAGCGGCGTCCCCTACAATGAGCAGTTCTTC
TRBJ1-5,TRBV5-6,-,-,CASSLASKRGGGGNQPQHF,TGTGCCAGCAGCTTGGCCTCGAAAAGAGGCGGCGGGGGCAATCAGCCCCAGCATTTT
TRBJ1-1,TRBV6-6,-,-,CASSPVDDRLSEAFF,TGTGCCAGCAGCCCCGTCGATGACAGGCTGTCTGAAGCTTTCTTT
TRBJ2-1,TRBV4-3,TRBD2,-,CASSQDWEREVIEQFF,TGCGCCAGCAGCCAAGATTGGGAGCGGGAGGTGATTGAGCAGTTCTTC
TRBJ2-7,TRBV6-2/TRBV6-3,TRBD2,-,CASSSPAGGPSGEQYF,TGTGCCAGCAGTTCGCCGGCGGGAGGGCCCTCGGGCGAGCAGTACTTC
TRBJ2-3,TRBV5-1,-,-,CASSWGRGGDTQYF,TGCGCCAGCAGCTGGGGCCGTGGGGGAGATACGCAGTATTTT
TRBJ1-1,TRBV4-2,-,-,CASSQGRSNTEAFF,TGTGCCAGCAGCCAAGGACGGTCGAACACTGAAGCTTTCTTT
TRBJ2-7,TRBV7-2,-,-,CASTGGQYEQYF,TGTGCCAGCACAGGGGGGCAGTACGAGCAGTACTTC
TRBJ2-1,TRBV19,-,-,CASEGGPINNEQFF,TGTGCCAGTGAGGGGGGTCCGATAAACAATGAGCAGTTCTTC
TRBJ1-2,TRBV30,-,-,CAWSTRVGRAFF,TGTGCCTGGAGTACCCGGGTCGGCAGGGCATTCTTC
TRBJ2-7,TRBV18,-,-,CASASTELVSYEQYF,TGTGCCAGCGCCTCAACAGAGCTCGTCTCCTACGAGCAGTACTTC
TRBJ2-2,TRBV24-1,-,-,CATSDPLASNTGELFF,TGTGCCACCAGTGATCCCCTAGCGTCGAACACCGGGGAGCTGTTTTTT
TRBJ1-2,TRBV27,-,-,CASSLSRAGNYGYTF,TGTGCCAGCAGTTTATCGCGTGCAGGGAACTATGGCTACACCTTC
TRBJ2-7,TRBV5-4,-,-,CASSLGRVKEQYF,TGTGCCAGCAGCTTGGGCAGGGTTAAAGAGCAGTACTTC
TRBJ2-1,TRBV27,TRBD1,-,CASSVLDRDEQFF,TGTGCCAGCAGTGTACTGGACAGGGACGAGCAGTTCTTC
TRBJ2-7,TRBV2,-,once,CASSGTAYEQYF,TGTGCCAGCAGTGGGACAGCCTACGAGCAGTACTTC
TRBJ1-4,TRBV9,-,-,CASSEDSNEKLFF,TGTGCCAGCAGCGAGGACAGTAATGAAAAACTGTTTTTT
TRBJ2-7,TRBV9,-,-,CASSVGGGTYEQYF,TGTGCCAGCAGCGTAGGGGGGGGCACCTACGAGCAGTACTTC
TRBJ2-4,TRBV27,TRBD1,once,CASSYQQGAAKNIQYF,TGTGCCAGCAGTTACCAACAGGGGGCGGCCAAAAACATTCAGTACTTC
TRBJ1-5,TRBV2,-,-,CASSGGTSWGNQPQHF,TGTGCCAGCAGTGGTGGCACCTCGTGGGGCAATCAGCCCCAGCATTTT
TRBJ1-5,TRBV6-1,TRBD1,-,CASSDGQGWQPQHF,TGTGCCAGCAGTGACGGACAGGGGTGGCAGCCCCAGCATTTT
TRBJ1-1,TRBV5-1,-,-,CASSLTTTGSRTEAFF,TGCGCCAGCAGCCTCACGACGACTGGCAGCCGCACTGAAGCTTTCTTT
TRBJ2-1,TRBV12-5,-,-,CASGLYSVNNEQFF,TGTGCTAGTGGCCTCTACTCAGTCAACAATGAGCAGTTCTTC
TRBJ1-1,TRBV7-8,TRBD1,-,CASSFGTGATEAFF,TGTGCCAGCAGCTTCGGGACAGGGGCCACTGAAGCTTTCTTT
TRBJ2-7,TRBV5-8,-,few,CASSPPEGLYEQYF,TGTGCCAGCAGCCCACCAGAGGGGTTATACGAGCAGTACTTC
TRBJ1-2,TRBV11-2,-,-,CASSSVGGKNYGYTF,TGTGCCAGCAGCTCCGTCGGGGGTAAAAACTATGGCTACACCTTC
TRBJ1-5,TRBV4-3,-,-,CASSQDKGGNQPQHF,TGCGCCAGCAGCCAAGATAAAGGCGGCAATCAGCCCCAGCATTTT
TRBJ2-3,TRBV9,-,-,CASSATRDSNTQYF,TGTGCCAGCAGCGCTACCCGGGACTCCAATACGCAGTATTTT
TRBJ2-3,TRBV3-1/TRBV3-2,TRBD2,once,CASSQGWRGGTDTQYF,TGTGCCAGCAGCCAAGGTTGGCGGGGGGGCACAGATACGCAGTATTTT